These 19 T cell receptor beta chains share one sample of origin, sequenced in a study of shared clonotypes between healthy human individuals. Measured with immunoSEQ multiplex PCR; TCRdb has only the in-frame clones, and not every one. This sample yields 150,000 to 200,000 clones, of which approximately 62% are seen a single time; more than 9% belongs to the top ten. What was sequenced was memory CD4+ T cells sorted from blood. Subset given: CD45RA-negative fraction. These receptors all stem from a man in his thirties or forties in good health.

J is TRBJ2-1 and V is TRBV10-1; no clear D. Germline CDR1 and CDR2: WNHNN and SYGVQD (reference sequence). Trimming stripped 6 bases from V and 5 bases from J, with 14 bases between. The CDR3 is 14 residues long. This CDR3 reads CASSSDGFHNEQFF. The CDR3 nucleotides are TGCGCCAGCAGCTCGGACGGATTTCACAATGAGCAGTTCTTC.

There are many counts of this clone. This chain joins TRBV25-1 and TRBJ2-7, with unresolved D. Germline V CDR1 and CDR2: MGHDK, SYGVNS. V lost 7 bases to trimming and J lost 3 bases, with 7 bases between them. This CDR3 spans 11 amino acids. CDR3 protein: CASTTGYEQYF. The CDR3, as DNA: TGTGCCAGCACGACGGGCTACGAGCAGTACTTC.

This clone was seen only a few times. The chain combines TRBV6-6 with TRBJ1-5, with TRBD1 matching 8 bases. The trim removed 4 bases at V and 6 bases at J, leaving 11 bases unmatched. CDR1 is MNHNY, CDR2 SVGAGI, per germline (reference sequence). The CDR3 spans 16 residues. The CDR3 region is CASSLGQGAVGQPQHF. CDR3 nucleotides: TGTGCCAGCAGTTTAGGCCAGGGGGCGGTGGGTCAGCCCCAGCATTTT.

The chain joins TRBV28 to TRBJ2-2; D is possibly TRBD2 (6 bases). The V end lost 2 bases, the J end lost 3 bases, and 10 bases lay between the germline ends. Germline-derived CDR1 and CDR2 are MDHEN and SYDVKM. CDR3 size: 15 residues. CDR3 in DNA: TGTGCCAGCAGTTTAGTGGGGGAGGACACCGGGGAGCTGTTTTTT. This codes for CASSLVGEDTGELFF.

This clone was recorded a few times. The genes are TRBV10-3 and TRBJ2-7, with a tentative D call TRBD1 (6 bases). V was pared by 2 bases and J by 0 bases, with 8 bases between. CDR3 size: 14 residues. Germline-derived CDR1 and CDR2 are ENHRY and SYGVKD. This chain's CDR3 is CAISERDISYEQYF. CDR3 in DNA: TGTGCCATCAGTGAGCGGGACATCTCCTACGAGCAGTACTTC.

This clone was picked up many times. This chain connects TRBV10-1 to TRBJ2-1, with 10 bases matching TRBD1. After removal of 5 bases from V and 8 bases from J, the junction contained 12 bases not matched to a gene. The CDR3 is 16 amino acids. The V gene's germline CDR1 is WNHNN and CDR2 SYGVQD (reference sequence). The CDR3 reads CASSYVRDRGLDEQFF. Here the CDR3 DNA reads TGCGCCAGCAGTTATGTCCGGGACAGGGGCCTTGATGAGCAGTTCTTC.

For the CDR3, the DNA is TGTGCCAGCAGTCCCGGGACATACACTGAAGCTTTCTTT. It translates to CASSPGTYTEAFF. This chain connects TRBV2 to TRBJ1-1, with D maybe TRBD1 (6 bases). Germline values: CDR1 SNHLY, CDR2 FYNNEI. Between the trimmed V and J ends, which lost 5 bases and 3 bases, there was a span of 10 bases. This CDR3 has 13 residues.

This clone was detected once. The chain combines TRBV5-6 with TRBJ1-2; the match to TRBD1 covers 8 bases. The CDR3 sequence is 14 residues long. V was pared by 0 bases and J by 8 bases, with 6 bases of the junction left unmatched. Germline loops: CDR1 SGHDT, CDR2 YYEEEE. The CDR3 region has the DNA TGTGCCAGCAGCTTGGATGACAGGGGAGGGGGCTACACCTTC. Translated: CASSLDDRGGGYTF.

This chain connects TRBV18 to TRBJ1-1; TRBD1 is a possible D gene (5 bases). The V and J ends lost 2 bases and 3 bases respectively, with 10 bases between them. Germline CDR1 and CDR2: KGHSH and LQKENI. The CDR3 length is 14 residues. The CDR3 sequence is CASSPSGGDTEAFF. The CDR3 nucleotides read TGTGCCAGCTCACCATCGGGGGGGGACACTGAAGCTTTCTTT.

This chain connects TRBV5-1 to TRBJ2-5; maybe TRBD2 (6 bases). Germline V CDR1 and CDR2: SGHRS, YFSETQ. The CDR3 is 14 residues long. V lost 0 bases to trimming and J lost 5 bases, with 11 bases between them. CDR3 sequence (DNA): TGCGCCAGCAGCTTGGGAGGGAGGATTGAGACCCAGTACTTC. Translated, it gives CASSLGGRIETQYF.

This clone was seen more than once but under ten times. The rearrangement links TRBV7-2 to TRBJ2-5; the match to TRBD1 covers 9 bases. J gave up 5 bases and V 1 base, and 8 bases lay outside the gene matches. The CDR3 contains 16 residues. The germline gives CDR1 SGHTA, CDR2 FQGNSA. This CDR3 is CASSLGESGTGETQYF. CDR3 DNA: TGTGCCAGCAGCTTAGGGGAATCCGGGACAGGGGAGACCCAGTACTTC.

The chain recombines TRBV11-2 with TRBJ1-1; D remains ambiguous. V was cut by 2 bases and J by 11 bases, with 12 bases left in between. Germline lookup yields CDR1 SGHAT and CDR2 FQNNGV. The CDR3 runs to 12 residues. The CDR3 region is CASSLIRGKAFF. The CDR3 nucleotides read TGTGCCAGCAGCTTAATAAGAGGGAAGGCTTTCTTT. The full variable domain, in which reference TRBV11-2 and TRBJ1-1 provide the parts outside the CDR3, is EAGVAQSPRYKIIEKRQSVAFWCNPISGHATLYWYQQILGQGPKLLIQFQNNGVVDDSQLPKDRFSAERLKGVDSTLKIQPAKLEDSAVYLCASSLIRGKAFFGQGTRLTVV.

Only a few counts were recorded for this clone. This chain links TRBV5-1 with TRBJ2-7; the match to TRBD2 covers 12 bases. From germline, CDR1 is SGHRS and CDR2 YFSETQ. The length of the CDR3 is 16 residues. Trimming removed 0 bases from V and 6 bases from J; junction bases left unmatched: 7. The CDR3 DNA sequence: TGCGCCAGCAGCTTGGGACTAGCGGGAGATAAAGGCGAGCAGTACTTC. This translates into CASSLGLAGDKGEQYF.

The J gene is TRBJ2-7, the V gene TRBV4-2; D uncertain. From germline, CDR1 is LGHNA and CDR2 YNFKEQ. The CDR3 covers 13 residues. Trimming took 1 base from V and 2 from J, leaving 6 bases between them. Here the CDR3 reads CASSQVPAYEQYF. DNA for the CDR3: TGTGCCAGCAGCCAAGTCCCAGCCTACGAGCAGTACTTC.

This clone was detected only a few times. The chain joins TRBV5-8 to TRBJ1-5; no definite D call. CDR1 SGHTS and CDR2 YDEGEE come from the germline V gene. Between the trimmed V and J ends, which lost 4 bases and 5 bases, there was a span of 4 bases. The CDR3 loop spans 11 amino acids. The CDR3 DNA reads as TGTGCCAGCAGCCGGGATCAGCCCCAGCATTTT. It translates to CASSRDQPQHF.

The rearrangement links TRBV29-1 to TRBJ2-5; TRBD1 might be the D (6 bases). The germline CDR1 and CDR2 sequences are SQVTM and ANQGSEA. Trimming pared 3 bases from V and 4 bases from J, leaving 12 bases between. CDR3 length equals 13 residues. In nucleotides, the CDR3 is TGCAGCGTTGATCCCCGCAGGGGAGAGACCCAGTACTTC. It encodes CSVDPRRGETQYF.

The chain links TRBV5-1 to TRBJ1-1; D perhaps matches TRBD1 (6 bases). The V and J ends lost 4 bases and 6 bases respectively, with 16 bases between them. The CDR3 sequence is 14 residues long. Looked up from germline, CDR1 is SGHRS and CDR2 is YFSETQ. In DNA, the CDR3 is TGCGCCAGCAGCACCACCGCTGGGGGCTCTGAAGCTTTCTTT. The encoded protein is CASSTTAGGSEAFF.

The CDR3 here is CASSLGGGIGNQPQHF. The CDR3 DNA follows: TGTGCCAGCAGCTTAGGAGGCGGTATAGGCAATCAGCCCCAGCATTTT. The V gene is TRBV7-2, the J gene TRBJ1-5; D is unclear. The V and J ends lost 1 base and 2 bases respectively, with 12 bases between them. This CDR3 has 16 residues. The germline V gene encodes CDR1 SGHTA and CDR2 FQGNSA.

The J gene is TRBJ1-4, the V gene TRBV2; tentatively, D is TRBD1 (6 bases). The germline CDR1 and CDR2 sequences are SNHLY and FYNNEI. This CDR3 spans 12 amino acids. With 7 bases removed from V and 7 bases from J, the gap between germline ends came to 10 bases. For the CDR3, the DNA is TGTGCCAGCAATACAGGGAGTGAAAAACTGTTTTTT. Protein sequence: CASNTGSEKLFF.